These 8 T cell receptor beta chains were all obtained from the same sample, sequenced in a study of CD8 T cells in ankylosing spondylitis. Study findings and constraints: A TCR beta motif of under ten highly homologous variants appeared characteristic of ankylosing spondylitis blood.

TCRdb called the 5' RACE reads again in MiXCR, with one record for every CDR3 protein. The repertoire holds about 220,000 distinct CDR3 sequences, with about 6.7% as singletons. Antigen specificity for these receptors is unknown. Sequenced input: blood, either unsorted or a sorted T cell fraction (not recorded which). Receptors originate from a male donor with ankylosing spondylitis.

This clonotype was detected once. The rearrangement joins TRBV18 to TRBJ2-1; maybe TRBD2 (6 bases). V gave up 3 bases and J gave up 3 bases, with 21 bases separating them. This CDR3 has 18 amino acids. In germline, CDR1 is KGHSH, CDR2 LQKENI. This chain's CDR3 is CASSPGLPGSSGYNEQFF. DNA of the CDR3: TGTGCCAGCTCACCGGGACTCCCGGGCAGTAGCGGCTACAATGAGCAGTTCTTC.

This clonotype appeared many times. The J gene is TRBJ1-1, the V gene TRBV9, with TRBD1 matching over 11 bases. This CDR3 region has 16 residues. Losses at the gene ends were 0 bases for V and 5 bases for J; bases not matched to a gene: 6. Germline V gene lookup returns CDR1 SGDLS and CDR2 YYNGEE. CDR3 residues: CASSVGWGQGVTEAFF. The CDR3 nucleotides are TGTGCCAGCAGCGTAGGATGGGGACAGGGGGTTACTGAAGCTTTCTTT. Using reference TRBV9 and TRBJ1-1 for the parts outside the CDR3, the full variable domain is DSGVTQTPKHLITATGQRVTLRCSPRSGDLSVYWYQQSLDQGLQFLIQYYNGEERAKGNILERFSAQQFPDLHSELNLSSLELGDSALYFCASSVGWGQGVTEAFFGQGTRLTVV.

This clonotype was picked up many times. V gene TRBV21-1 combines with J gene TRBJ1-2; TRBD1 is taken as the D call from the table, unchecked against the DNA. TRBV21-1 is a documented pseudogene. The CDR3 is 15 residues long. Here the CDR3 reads CASSRPGQGGYGYTF. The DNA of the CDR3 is TGTGCCAGCAGCAGACCGGGACAGGGAGGGTATGGCTACACCTTC.

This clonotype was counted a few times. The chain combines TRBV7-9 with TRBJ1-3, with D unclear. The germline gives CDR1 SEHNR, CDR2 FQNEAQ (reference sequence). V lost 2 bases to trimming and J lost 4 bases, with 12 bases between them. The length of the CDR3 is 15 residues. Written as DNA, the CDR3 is TGTGCCAGCAGCTTACCCTTTTTTGAAGGAAACACCATATATTTT. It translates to CASSLPFFEGNTIYF. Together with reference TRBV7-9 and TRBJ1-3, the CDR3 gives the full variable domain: DTGVSQNPRHKITKRGQNVTFRCDPISEHNRLYWYRQTLGQGPEFLTYFQNEAQLEKSRLLSDRFSAERPKGSFSTLEIQRTEQGDSAMYLCASSLPFFEGNTIYFGEGSWLTVV.

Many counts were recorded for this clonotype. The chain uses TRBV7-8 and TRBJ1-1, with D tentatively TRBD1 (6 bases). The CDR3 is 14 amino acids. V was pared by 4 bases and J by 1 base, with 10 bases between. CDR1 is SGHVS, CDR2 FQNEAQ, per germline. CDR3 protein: CASSSGQQNTEAFF. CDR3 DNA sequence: TGTGCCAGCAGCTCAGGACAGCAGAACACTGAAGCTTTCTTT.

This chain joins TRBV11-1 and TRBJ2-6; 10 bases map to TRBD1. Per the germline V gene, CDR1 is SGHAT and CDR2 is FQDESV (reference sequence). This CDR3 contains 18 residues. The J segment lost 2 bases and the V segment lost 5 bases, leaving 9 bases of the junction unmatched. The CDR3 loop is CASSPLAGQGPGANVLTF. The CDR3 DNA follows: TGTGCCAGCAGCCCCCTGGCGGGACAGGGGCCTGGGGCCAACGTCCTGACTTTC. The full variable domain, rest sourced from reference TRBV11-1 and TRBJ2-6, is EAEVAQSPRYKITEKSQAVAFWCDPISGHATLYWYRQILGQGPELLVQFQDESVVDDSQLPKDRFSAERLKGVDSTLKIQPAELGDSAMYLCASSPLAGQGPGANVLTFGAGSRLTVL.

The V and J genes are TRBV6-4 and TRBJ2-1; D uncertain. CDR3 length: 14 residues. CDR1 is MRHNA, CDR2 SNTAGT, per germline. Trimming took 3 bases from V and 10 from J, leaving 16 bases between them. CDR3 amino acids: CASSESSTPGEQFF. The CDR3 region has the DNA TGTGCCAGCAGTGAATCATCGACTCCAGGAGAGCAGTTCTTC.

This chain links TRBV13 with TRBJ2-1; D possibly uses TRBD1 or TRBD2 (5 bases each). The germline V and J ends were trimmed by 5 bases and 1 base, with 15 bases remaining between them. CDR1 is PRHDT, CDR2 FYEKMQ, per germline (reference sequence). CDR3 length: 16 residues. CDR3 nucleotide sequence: TGTGCCAGCAGCCCCTCGAGGGGCGATTCCTACAATGAGCAGTTCTTC. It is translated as CASSPSRGDSYNEQFF.